This entry concerns a single TCR beta chain. A read error may account for a junction end that differs from germline. TCRdb fed the RT-PCR reads into MiXCR, producing one record per CDR3 protein. The sample consists of approximately 720,000 distinct CDR3 sequences, about 14% of them appearing once. There are 16 residues in the CDR3. Germline loops: CDR1 MNHEY, CDR2 SMNVEV (reference sequence). The chain carries TRBV27 and TRBJ2-3; D might be TRBD2 (6 bases). The receptor's source is a female donor in good health, serving as a healthy control. Sequences were obtained from memory CD4+ T cells from blood. For the CDR3, the DNA is TGTGCCAGCAGACCCGGGACTCCCCCAAGCACAGATATGCAGTATTTT. This translates into CASRPGTPPSTDMQYF.